One sample yielded the 18 T cell receptor beta chains listed below, sequenced in a study of vaccination effects on CD4 cells after COVID-19. Researchers isolated CD4+ T cells once roughly nine days of culture had elapsed. Clones were sequenced by immunoSEQ multiplex PCR, and TCRdb holds only the in-frame ones, with some missing. The data hold tens of thousands of clones, with around 74% observed a single time. These receptors lack a known antigen. The material was CD4+ T cells from PBMCs cultured without peptide, obtained before COVID-19 vaccination. The receptor set was obtained from a human donor who had a prior SARS-CoV-2 infection.

The rearrangement uses TRBV2 and TRBJ1-1; 8 bases align to TRBD1. The germline CDR1 and CDR2 sequences are SNHLY and FYNNEI. V shed 4 bases, J shed 0 bases, and the junction held 7 bases outside the gene matches. The CDR3 consists of 16 residues. The CDR3 DNA follows: TGTGCCAGCAGTGTACGACGGACAGGGATGAACACTGAAGCTTTCTTT. Translated: CASSVRRTGMNTEAFF.

The J gene is TRBJ1-2, the V gene TRBV7-2, with 8 positions matching TRBD1. V dropped 1 base and J dropped 5; count of bases not matched to a gene: 3. Germline V gene data show CDR1 as SGHTA and CDR2 as FQGNSA. The CDR3 runs 14 residues. CDR3 sequence (DNA): TGTGCCAGCAGCTTAGACAGGGGGGAGTATGGCTACACCTTC. Amino acids: CASSLDRGEYGYTF.

V is TRBV9 and J is TRBJ1-5; 7 bases line up with TRBD1. This CDR3 comprises 15 residues. V lost 0 bases, J lost 7 bases, and 7 bases stayed unmatched. Looked up from germline, CDR1 is SGDLS and CDR2 is YYNGEE. Here the CDR3 reads CASSVDPGGGQPQHF. The CDR3 DNA follows: TGTGCCAGCAGCGTAGACCCAGGGGGTGGCCAGCCCCAGCATTTT.

The gene calls are TRBV25-1 and TRBJ2-3; TRBD2 might be the D (6 bases). The CDR3 extends over 14 amino acids. V was trimmed by 4 bases and J by 4 bases, leaving 12 bases between them. Germline CDR1 and CDR2: MGHDK and SYGVNS. The CDR3 coding sequence is TGTGCCAGCAGTGCGACGACTAGTCCAGATACGCAGTATTTT. This translates into CASSATTSPDTQYF.

This rearrangement joins TRBV6-5 to TRBJ1-5; TRBD1 is a possible D gene (6 bases). CDR3 size: 16 residues. V was clipped by 3 bases and J by 6 bases, with 18 bases between them. CDR1 MNHEY and CDR2 SVGAGI come from the germline V gene. CDR3 sequence reads: CASSYTAPGAGQPQHF. As DNA, the CDR3 is TGTGCCAGCAGTTATACAGCCCCAGGGGCCGGTCAGCCCCAGCATTTT.

This chain joins TRBV9 and TRBJ1-2; unclear D gene. The CDR3 covers 13 residues. CDR1 and CDR2 (germline): SGDLS, YYNGEE. V was clipped by 0 bases and J by 7 bases, with 10 bases between them. This chain's CDR3 is CASSVVSLSGYTF. The CDR3 coding sequence is TGTGCCAGCAGCGTAGTTAGTTTAAGTGGCTACACCTTC.

The chain joins TRBV7-3 to TRBJ2-3; D is unclear. V was pared by 2 bases and J by 2 bases, with 5 bases between. CDR1 is SGHTA and CDR2 is FQGTGA in the germline V gene. The CDR3 covers 13 residues. As DNA, the CDR3 is TGTGCCAGCAGCTTAGAAATCACAGATACGCAGTATTTT. It codes for CASSLEITDTQYF.

The rearrangement joins TRBV6-5 to TRBJ1-2; no clear D gene. The germline gives CDR1 MNHEY, CDR2 SVGAGI. V dropped 10 bases and J dropped 1 base, with 10 bases sitting between them. The CDR3 extends over 12 amino acids. DNA for the CDR3: TGTGCCACCCGCCCATTTAACTATGGCTACACCTTC. It is translated as CATRPFNYGYTF.

This chain uses TRBV19 with TRBJ1-5, with D unclear. The CDR3 is made up of 12 amino acids. CDR1 LNHDA and CDR2 SQIVND come from the germline V gene (reference sequence). The V gene lost 6 bases and the J gene lost 0 bases, with 3 bases spanning the gap. The CDR3 is CASRASNQPQHF. CDR3 DNA sequence: TGTGCCAGTAGGGCTAGCAATCAGCCCCAGCATTTT.

The chain is built from TRBV14 and TRBJ1-1; a possible D gene is TRBD1 (6 bases). The germline V gene has CDR1 SGHDN and CDR2 FVKESK. The CDR3 totals 15 residues. V was pared by 2 bases and J by 4 bases, with 14 bases between. CDR3 sequence (DNA): TGTGCCAGCAGCCAATATCGGGGGCGAATCACTGAAGCTTTCTTT. Protein product: CASSQYRGRITEAFF.

V gene TRBV7-9 combines with J gene TRBJ1-4; 7 bases match TRBD1. Per germline, CDR1 SEHNR and CDR2 FQNEAQ (reference sequence). The CDR3 is made up of 17 amino acids. Unmatched junction bases numbered 16, after V lost 4 bases and J lost 8 bases. Here the CDR3 DNA reads TGTGCCAGCAGCTGGGCCTTACCCGGGACAGCTAGGGAAAAACTGTTTTTT. Encoded protein: CASSWALPGTAREKLFF.

V and J are TRBV21-1 and TRBJ2-7; TRBD1 reflects the table's D call only, with no check against the DNA. TRBV21-1 counts as a pseudogene. The CDR3 spans 16 residues. CDR3 sequence reads: CASSDYIGGAWDEQYF. CDR3 bases: TGTGCCAGCAGCGATTATATAGGGGGCGCGTGGGACGAGCAGTACTTC.

The chain links TRBV6-6 to TRBJ2-5, with 11 bases lining up with TRBD2. This CDR3 is built from 16 residues. The germline V gene has CDR1 MNHNY and CDR2 SVGAGI (reference sequence). V lost 10 bases and J lost 5; bases outside the gene matches: 15. This chain's CDR3 is CATEGLAGTPGETQYF. In DNA form, the CDR3 reads TGTGCCACCGAAGGACTAGCGGGCACACCGGGGGAGACCCAGTACTTC.

This clone was observed a handful of times. The chain couples TRBV4-2 to TRBJ2-7, with D possibly being TRBD2 (6 bases). CDR1 LGHNA and CDR2 YNFKEQ come from the germline V gene. The CDR3 covers 13 residues. V was cut by 1 base and J by 4 bases, with 8 bases left in between. The CDR3 DNA is TGTGCCAGCAGCCAAGTGCGGGGATACGAGCAGTACTTC. Protein product: CASSQVRGYEQYF.

This clone has more than one count but fewer than ten. The chain carries TRBV7-2 and TRBJ2-5; D perhaps matches TRBD2 (6 bases). Per germline, CDR1 SGHTA and CDR2 FQGNSA. The CDR3 has 14 amino acids. Trimming shortened V by 6 bases and J by 0 bases, and 11 bases separated the two germline ends. The CDR3: CASRPRDYQETQYF. The CDR3 nucleotides are TGTGCCAGCAGACCCCGGGACTACCAAGAGACCCAGTACTTC.

The chain couples TRBV2 to TRBJ2-3, with 9 bases fitting TRBD2. The CDR3 sequence is 14 residues long. Germline-derived CDR1 and CDR2 are SNHLY and FYNNEI. V dropped 6 bases and J dropped 2; count of bases not matched to a gene: 3. For the CDR3, the DNA is TGTGCCAGCAGCGGACTAGCGACCACAGATACGCAGTATTTT. Protein: CASSGLATTDTQYF.

CDR3 DNA sequence: TGTGCCAGAGGCCCGGAGACAGGGGGCTCTGGAAACACCATATATTTT. This sequence encodes CARGPETGGSGNTIYF. The V gene is TRBV5-3, the J gene TRBJ1-3; TRBD1 agrees at 9 bases. TRBV5-3 is noted as an ORF with a role that remains uncertain. The CDR3 length is 16 residues. Trimming at V came to 7 bases and at J to 0 bases, leaving 8 bases not matched to a gene.

The chain couples TRBV7-9 to TRBJ2-7; D may be TRBD1 (6 bases). The CDR3 sequence is 15 residues long. V lost 5 bases and J 7 bases, leaving 21 bases between the germline ends. Germline V gene lookup returns CDR1 SEHNR and CDR2 FQNEAQ (reference sequence). The CDR3 region is CASSIPSQQGREQYF. The CDR3 bases are TGTGCCAGCAGCATCCCGAGTCAACAGGGTCGTGAGCAGTACTTC.